The clone carrying this TCR beta chain was observed once. These data are taken from a study of T cell changes during pregnancy in multiple sclerosis. CDR1 PRHDT and CDR2 FYEKMQ come from the germline V gene (reference sequence). V was pared by 2 bases and J by 5 bases, with 7 bases of the junction left unmatched. The CDR3 has 15 amino acids. Generated by immunoSEQ multiplex PCR, the TCRdb table keeps only in-frame clones and is missing some. The sample shows tens of thousands of clones, around 93% of them seen only once. The rearrangement links TRBV13 to TRBJ2-7; 9 nucleotides align to TRBD2. The clonotype originates from a female donor with multiple sclerosis, enrolled in a pregnancy study. The sequences come from peripheral blood, collected in the third trimester of pregnancy. The CDR3: CASSLRLAGADEQYF. DNA of the CDR3: TGTGCCAGCAGCTTAAGGTTAGCGGGAGCGGACGAGCAGTACTTC.